Below are 4 T cell receptor beta chains sequenced from a single sample in a study of cytomegalovirus exposure and HLA in healthy donors. Only in-frame clones appear in the TCRdb table, and some are missing; sequencing was by immunoSEQ multiplex PCR. The data show 90,000 to 100,000 clones, more than 85% seen once. The specimen was PBMCs. These receptors were collected from a man between 18 and 35 years old in good health and CMV-seropositive.

The V gene is TRBV27, the J gene TRBJ2-2; a weak D match, TRBD1 (6 bases). V was cut by 3 bases and J by 1 base, with 9 bases left in between. Germline V gene lookup returns CDR1 MNHEY and CDR2 SMNVEV (reference sequence). This CDR3 spans 15 amino acids. DNA of the CDR3: TGTGCCAGCAGTTTCGGGACAAGGAACACCGGGGAGCTGTTTTTT. It is translated as CASSFGTRNTGELFF.

This clone has a single count. J is TRBJ2-2 and V is TRBV2; TRBD2 might be the D (5 bases). The V end was cut by 6 bases, the J end by 4 bases, with 18 bases between. The CDR3 has 16 amino acids. Germline V gene sequence: CDR1 SNHLY, CDR2 FYNNEI. DNA of the CDR3: TGTGCCAGCAGCCCTACTGAGCGGAGCTTCACCGGGGAGCTGTTTTTT. Translating it yields CASSPTERSFTGELFF.

This chain uses TRBV5-1 with TRBJ1-5; 7 bases are shared with TRBD1. Looked up from germline, CDR1 is SGHRS and CDR2 is YFSETQ. This CDR3 spans 14 amino acids. Trimming at V came to 4 bases and at J to 5 bases, leaving 6 bases not matched to a gene. For the CDR3, the DNA is TGCGCCAGCAGCCCGACAGGGTCAGATCAGCCCCAGCATTTT. Translated: CASSPTGSDQPQHF.

This rearrangement joins TRBV4-3 to TRBJ2-2; 8 bases map to TRBD1. Germline values: CDR1 LGHNA, CDR2 YSLEER. The V gene end was trimmed by 0 bases and the J gene end by 4 bases; junction bases not matched to a gene: 4. This CDR3 comprises 16 residues. CDR3 bases: TGCGCCAGCAGCCAAGACAGGGGGCGCATCACCGGGGAGCTGTTTTTT. Protein: CASSQDRGRITGELFF.